A single sample is the source of the 28 T cell receptor beta chains below, sequenced in a study of beta chain features in type 1 diabetes. TCRB transcripts that were expressed got sequenced, as all of the isolated RNA had been reverse transcribed. Sequencing used immunoSEQ multiplex PCR; TCRdb keeps in-frame clones, though not all of them. The repertoire holds 500,000 to 700,000 clones, with roughly a sixth as singletons. The specimen sequenced was naive CD4+ T cells from blood. The receptor source for this set is a man in his late teens or twenties in good health.

CDR3 in amino acids: CASSLRGGTGADTQYF. CDR3 nucleotide sequence: TGCGCCAGCAGCTTGAGAGGCGGGACTGGCGCAGATACGCAGTATTTT. The chain recombines TRBV5-1 with TRBJ2-3, with D perhaps matching TRBD2 (6 bases). This CDR3 has 16 amino acids. Deletions cut 1 base from V and 4 bases from J, with 16 bases between. Germline loops: CDR1 SGHRS, CDR2 YFSETQ.

The V gene is TRBV30, the J gene TRBJ1-4; the match to TRBD1 covers 9 bases. V lost 8 bases to trimming and J lost 3 bases; unmatched junction nucleotides: 7. CDR3 length: 14 amino acids. Per germline, CDR1 GTSNPN and CDR2 SVGIG (reference sequence). The CDR3 spells CARTGDRPNEKLFF. The DNA of the CDR3 is TGTGCCCGGACAGGGGACCGCCCTAATGAAAAACTGTTTTTT.

The J gene is TRBJ2-1, the V gene TRBV5-1, with 12 bases fitting TRBD2. The CDR3 sequence is 18 residues long. The V gene's germline CDR1 is SGHRS and CDR2 YFSETQ. The V and J ends lost 0 bases and 0 bases, in that order; junction bases with no gene match: 4. The CDR3 sequence is CASSLGTSGKSSYNEQFF. The DNA for the CDR3 is TGCGCCAGCAGCTTGGGGACTAGCGGGAAGAGCTCCTACAATGAGCAGTTCTTC.

This clone was counted between two and nine times. The CDR3 sequence: CASSLNWETGTTYEQYF. In DNA, the CDR3 is TGTGCCAGCAGCCTTAATTGGGAGACCGGGACCACCTACGAGCAGTACTTC. The rearrangement uses TRBV7-9 and TRBJ2-7, with D perhaps given as TRBD1 or TRBD2 (5 bases each). V lost 5 bases to trimming and J lost 2 bases, with 22 bases between them. There are 17 residues in the CDR3. CDR1 is SEHNR, CDR2 FQNEAQ, per germline (reference sequence).

This clone was seen a handful of times. The chain links TRBV28 to TRBJ2-1; TRBD2 matches 11 bases. The CDR3 sequence is 16 residues long. V shed 4 bases and J 1 base; nucleotides not matched to a gene: 3. CDR1 and CDR2 (germline): MDHEN, SYDVKM. CDR3 residues: CASSSPSGRSYNEQFF. CDR3 in DNA: TGTGCCAGCAGTTCACCTAGCGGGAGGTCCTACAATGAGCAGTTCTTC.

This rearrangement joins TRBV19 to TRBJ2-1, with D tentatively TRBD2 (6 bases). The V gene lost 4 bases and the J gene lost 7 bases, with 20 bases spanning the gap. The CDR3 is made up of 16 amino acids. CDR1 and CDR2 (germline): LNHDA, SQIVND (reference sequence). Here the CDR3 DNA reads TGTGCCAGTAGTAGCCCCGGAGGGCCATTTCTTAATGAGCAGTTCTTC. This translates into CASSSPGGPFLNEQFF. The whole variable domain, filled in from reference TRBV19 and TRBJ2-1, reads DGGITQSPKYLFRKEGQNVTLSCEQNLNHDAMYWYRQDPGQGLRLIYYSQIVNDFQKGDIAEGYSVSREKKESFPLTVTSAQKNPTAFYLCASSSPGGPFLNEQFFGPGTRLTVL.

The chain couples TRBV28 to TRBJ2-7; 8 bases are shared with TRBD1. The V gene end was trimmed by 4 bases and the J gene end by 1 base; junction bases not matched to a gene: 9. Germline CDR1 MDHEN, CDR2 SYDVKM. The CDR3 has 16 residues. The CDR3 spells CASSSTGGHGSYEQYF. The DNA for the CDR3 is TGTGCCAGCAGTTCCACAGGGGGACACGGGTCCTACGAGCAGTACTTC.

The chain carries TRBV7-3 and TRBJ2-2; D ambiguous. The CDR3 is 13 amino acids. CDR1 is SGHTA, CDR2 FQGTGA, per germline. Trimming pared 2 bases from V and 4 bases from J, leaving 5 bases between. In DNA form, the CDR3 reads TGTGCCAGCAGCTTAGCAAGCACCGGGGAGCTGTTTTTT. This encodes CASSLASTGELFF.

This clone occurred a few times. This rearrangement joins TRBV9 to TRBJ1-2; possible D gene TRBD1, 5 bases. V shed 3 bases and J shed 8 bases, with 14 bases lying between them. This CDR3 region has 13 residues. Germline CDR1 is SGDLS and CDR2 is YYNGEE. CDR3 bases: TGTGCCAGCAGCGGGGACCTCTTCCCCGGCTACACCTTC. Translating it yields CASSGDLFPGYTF.

This clone was detected a few times. This chain joins TRBV7-2 and TRBJ2-7, with a tentative D call TRBD2 (5 bases). Germline V gene sequence: CDR1 SGHTA, CDR2 FQGNSA. This CDR3 is built from 16 residues. Trimming took off 5 bases at V and 1 base at J, with 18 bases between the two ends. This CDR3 is CASSPPGSWISYEQYF. In DNA, the CDR3 is TGTGCCAGCAGCCCCCCGGGGTCGTGGATTTCCTACGAGCAGTACTTC. Filled out from reference TRBV7-2 and TRBJ2-7, the complete variable domain reads GAGVSQSPSNKVTEKGKDVELRCDPISGHTALYWYRQSLGQGLEFLIYFQGNSAPDKSGLPSDRFSAERTGGSVSTLTIQRTQQEDSAVYLCASSPPGSWISYEQYFGPGTRLTVT.

This clone was detected a few times. The rearrangement uses TRBV11-2 and TRBJ2-7; D uncertain. Per the germline V gene, CDR1 is SGHAT and CDR2 is FQNNGV. The V end was cut by 4 bases, the J end by 3 bases, with 7 bases between. The CDR3 has 12 residues. The CDR3: CASSYTIYEQYF. The CDR3 nucleotides read TGTGCCAGCAGCTATACAATCTACGAGCAGTACTTC.

The chain joins TRBV7-2 to TRBJ2-5; D perhaps matches TRBD2 (6 bases). CDR1 is SGHTA and CDR2 is FQGNSA in the germline V gene. V was trimmed by 1 base and J by 6 bases, leaving 9 bases between them. The CDR3 covers 13 residues. In DNA, the CDR3 is TGTGCCAGCAGCTTAGTGGCGGGAAAGACCCAGTACTTC. Its protein is CASSLVAGKTQYF.

This clone was counted between two and nine times. The CDR3 protein is CASSRDQPQHF. The CDR3 coding sequence is TGTGCCAGCAGTAGGGATCAGCCCCAGCATTTT. The chain carries TRBV28 and TRBJ1-5; D is unresolved. Trimming took 5 bases from V and 5 from J, leaving 4 bases between them. The CDR3 has 11 amino acids. CDR1 is MDHEN, CDR2 SYDVKM, per germline.

This clone was detected a few times. The chain recombines TRBV6-1 with TRBJ2-3, with D perhaps TRBD2 (5 bases). Germline assignment: CDR1 MNHNS and CDR2 SASEGT. Trimming took 7 bases from V and 6 from J, leaving 14 bases between them. The CDR3 covers 13 residues. Written as DNA, the CDR3 is TGTGCCAGCAATGACCCTAGCAGGGATACGCAGTATTTT. Protein product: CASNDPSRDTQYF.

This clone appeared a few times. The genes are TRBV7-6 and TRBJ2-5, with 7 bases fitting TRBD1. The V gene's germline CDR1 is SGHVS and CDR2 FNYEAQ. Trimming removed 1 base from V and 0 bases from J; junction bases left unmatched: 2. This CDR3 comprises 15 residues. The CDR3 nucleotides read TGTGCCAGCAGCTTAGTGACAGGGTACCAAGAGACCCAGTACTTC. It codes for CASSLVTGYQETQYF.

This clone was detected a few times. The chain joins TRBV28 to TRBJ2-5; 10 nucleotides align to TRBD1. Germline V gene data show CDR1 as MDHEN and CDR2 as SYDVKM. CDR3 length: 15 amino acids. The J segment lost 5 bases and the V segment lost 1 base, leaving 4 bases of the junction unmatched. This CDR3 is CASSLSTGGGETQYF. Here the CDR3 DNA reads TGTGCCAGCAGTTTATCGACAGGGGGCGGGGAGACCCAGTACTTC.

This chain joins TRBV30 and TRBJ1-5; D is ambiguous. The CDR3 is 17 residues long. Trimming cost V 0 bases and J 0 bases, with 15 bases left between them. Germline values: CDR1 GTSNPN, CDR2 SVGIG (reference sequence). CDR3 DNA sequence: TGTGCCTGGAGTGTACCAAGATCCGGACCTAGCAATCAGCCCCAGCATTTT. Translation gives CAWSVPRSGPSNQPQHF.

V is TRBV2 and J is TRBJ2-4, with TRBD2 identical over 7 bases. Germline lookup yields CDR1 SNHLY and CDR2 FYNNEI. This CDR3 contains 14 residues. V was pared by 6 bases and J by 5 bases, with 7 bases of the junction left unmatched. The CDR3 sequence is CASRSGLAENIQYF. The DNA of the CDR3 is TGTGCCAGCAGGTCCGGTCTAGCGGAAAACATTCAGTACTTC.

V is TRBV7-9 and J is TRBJ2-1; either TRBD1 or TRBD2 may supply D (5 bases each). Trimming removed 2 bases at V and 3 bases at J, with 14 bases between. CDR3 length equals 16 residues. CDR1 is SEHNR and CDR2 is FQNEAQ in the germline V gene (reference sequence). The CDR3 spells CASSLLRDVGYNEQFF. The CDR3 DNA reads TGTGCCAGCAGCTTACTCCGGGACGTTGGCTACAATGAGCAGTTCTTC.

This clone came up a few times. The rearrangement uses TRBV4-3 and TRBJ2-1, with TRBD1 matching 7 bases. V lost 1 base and J lost 4; bases outside the gene matches: 4. CDR3 length: 15 residues. Germline V CDR1 and CDR2: LGHNA, YSLEER. The DNA for the CDR3 is TGCGCCAGCAGCCAAGTGGGGACAGTTTACAATGAGCAGTTCTTC. Encoded protein: CASSQVGTVYNEQFF.

The rearrangement joins TRBV5-1 to TRBJ1-2, with D hard to call. The germline V gene encodes CDR1 SGHRS and CDR2 YFSETQ. CDR3 length: 13 amino acids. Trimming left V 5 bases short and J 5 bases short, with 13 bases between. CDR3 protein: CASSLDAMYGYTF. The CDR3 DNA sequence: TGCGCCAGCAGTCTAGATGCTATGTATGGCTACACCTTC. The full variable domain, rest sourced from reference TRBV5-1 and TRBJ1-2, is KAGVTQTPRYLIKTRGQQVTLSCSPISGHRSVSWYQQTPGQGLQFLFEYFSETQRNKGNFPGRFSGRQFSNSRSEMNVSTLELGDSALYLCASSLDAMYGYTFGSGTRLTVV.

This clone occurred a few times. The same CDR3 arises from other DNA sequences in this sample as well. The J gene is TRBJ2-1, the V gene TRBV9, with TRBD2 matching 10 bases. Germline values: CDR1 SGDLS, CDR2 YYNGEE. The ends lost 0 bases at V and 6 bases at J; junction bases unmatched: 0. The CDR3 covers 14 residues. The CDR3 region is CASSVVAGGNEQFF. CDR3 sequence (DNA): TGTGCCAGCAGCGTAGTAGCGGGGGGCAATGAGCAGTTCTTC.

This sequence joins TRBV7-9 and TRBJ2-5; the match to TRBD2 covers 8 bases. CDR3 length equals 16 residues. CDR1 SEHNR and CDR2 FQNEAQ come from the germline V gene (reference sequence). The junction had 6 bases not matched to a gene; V was cut back by 1 base and J by 2 bases. The CDR3 nucleotides are TGTGCCAGCAGCTTAGTACCGGGAGGGCTACAAGAGACCCAGTACTTC. Its translation is CASSLVPGGLQETQYF.

This clone was counted only a few times. The CDR3 protein is CASSQHLMGGYTF. CDR3 in DNA: TGCGCCAGCAGCCAGCACCTGATGGGAGGCTACACCTTC. The V call is TRBV4-3, the J call TRBJ1-2, with D unresolved. V lost 3 bases and J lost 8, with 13 bases in between. The CDR3 length is 13 residues. The germline CDR1 and CDR2 sequences are LGHNA and YSLEER.

J is TRBJ2-7 and V is TRBV11-2; D might be TRBD1 (6 bases). The V gene lost 0 bases and the J gene lost 5 bases, with 17 bases spanning the gap. CDR3 length equals 16 residues. Per the germline V gene, CDR1 is SGHAT and CDR2 is FQNNGV. In DNA form, the CDR3 reads TGTGCCAGCAGCTTAGATCGCATTACAGGGATCCACGAGCAGTACTTC. It specifies CASSLDRITGIHEQYF.

This clone has more than one count but fewer than ten. The chain carries TRBV21-1 and TRBJ2-7; the table gives TRBD2 as D, unverified against the DNA. TRBV21-1 is a listed pseudogene. This CDR3 contains 14 residues. CDR3 sequence reads: CASRSSGGFHEQYF. The CDR3 coding sequence is TGTGCCAGCCGTTCTAGCGGGGGGTTCCACGAGCAGTACTTC.

The chain links TRBV19 to TRBJ1-5; perhaps TRBD1 as D (5 bases). The CDR3 spans 14 residues. V dropped 3 bases and J dropped 4 bases, with 10 bases sitting between them. The germline V gene has CDR1 LNHDA and CDR2 SQIVND (reference sequence). Written as DNA, the CDR3 is TGTGCCAGTAGTATGTCAGGGATAAATCAGCCCCAGCATTTT. It encodes CASSMSGINQPQHF.

This clone has more than one count but fewer than ten. The chain recombines TRBV6-1 with TRBJ1-5; 9 bases match TRBD1. This CDR3 spans 14 amino acids. V gave up 4 bases and J gave up 2 bases; unmatched junction bases: 0. Germline loops: CDR1 MNHNS, CDR2 SASEGT. CDR3 loop: CASSGQGGNQPQHF. CDR3 bases: TGTGCCAGCAGTGGACAGGGGGGCAATCAGCCCCAGCATTTT.